This T cell receptor beta chain was obtained from a study of cytomegalovirus exposure and HLA in healthy donors. Whole-study context: Drawn from HLA-typed donors, 80 million to 95 million unique TCRs were held in an early data release.

With respect to this clone: No antigen is known for it.

Study results and limitations: TCR beta chain V- and J-gene trimming was linked, in a later analysis, to a missense variant in DCLRE1C. A prior analysis recorded that most TCR beta V segments were productive about 87% or about 30% of the time.

The PCR ran on 60 Vbeta and 13 Jbeta primers. Under the authors' procedure: The authors later counted 65 million to 80 million unique TCR beta chains, 8.5 million to 13 million of them shared. TCRdb's copy holds only in-frame clones and misses some; the assay was immunoSEQ multiplex PCR. V and J calls and clone size follow that table, whereas D and trimming were derived from the DNA. The sample carries over 150,000 clones, almost 80% recorded once. This CDR3 spans 15 amino acids. J was trimmed by 7 bases and V by 5 bases; bases with no gene match: 6. CDR1 is SGHTA and CDR2 is FQGTGA in the germline V gene.

The rearrangement links TRBV7-3 to TRBJ2-1; 12 nucleotides agree with TRBD2. The sample was PBMCs. This clonotype was obtained from a woman between 50 and 59 years old in good health and CMV-seronegative. CDR3 in DNA: TGTGCCAGCAGCCCCGGGACTAGCGGGTTAAATGAGCAGTTCTTC. Protein sequence: CASSPGTSGLNEQFF.